The rows below give T cell receptor beta chains drawn from one sample of a study of control samples from healthy donors and cancer patients. The protocol was immunoSEQ multiplex PCR, while the TCRdb copy is restricted to in-frame clones and leaves out a portion. The sample carries approximately 94,000 clones, roughly nine tenths recorded once. The specimen was blood. The receptors originated from a woman aged 50 to 60 in good health. Both conserved end residues are part of each CDR3. Each record gives: CDR3 length, clone size, D gene, J gene, V gene, CDR3 protein, CDR3 DNA. A D gene is named only where the DNA matches it firmly. Some rows have no size entry. The others give once, few or many, or a class for an expanded clone.

13 . . TRBJ1-2 TRBV7-2 CASSRDVNYGYTF TGTGCCAGCAGCAGAGATGTTAACTATGGCTACACCTTC
14 few . TRBJ2-3 TRBV7-2 CASSLDGNTDTQYF TGTGCCAGCAGCTTAGACGGGAACACAGATACGCAGTATTTT
16 . TRBD1 TRBJ2-4 TRBV2 CASSDRGQLAKNIQYF TGTGCCAGCAGTGACAGGGGGCAGCTAGCCAAAAACATTCAGTACTTC
15 . TRBD1 TRBJ1-4 TRBV6-5 CASSDRGTGNEKLFF TGTGCCAGCAGCGATAGGGGGACAGGGAATGAAAAACTGTTTTTT
17 . TRBD2 TRBJ2-5 TRBV7-9 CASSSWTSGRAQETQYF TGTGCCAGCAGCTCATGGACTAGCGGGAGGGCCCAAGAGACCCAGTACTTC
16 . . TRBJ2-2 TRBV27 CASSTRMTVNTGELFF TGTGCCAGCAGTACTCGCATGACAGTTAACACCGGGGAGCTGTTTTTT
11 . . TRBJ1-1 TRBV5-1 CASRMNTEAFF TGCGCCAGTCGAATGAACACTGAAGCTTTCTTT
15 . . TRBJ2-1 TRBV7-6 CASGLGGNNVNEQFF TGTGCCAGCGGCCTGGGGGGAAACAATGTCAATGAGCAGTTCTTC
14 . TRBD1 TRBJ1-1 TRBV5-6 CASSLEQGDTEAFF TGTGCCAGCAGCTTGGAACAGGGGGACACTGAAGCTTTCTTT
18 . TRBD1 TRBJ2-7 TRBV28 CASSSSGQGRTFSYEQYF TGTGCCAGCAGTTCCTCGGGACAGGGTCGCACCTTCTCCTACGAGCAGTACTTC
15 . . TRBJ1-4 TRBV19 CASSIWGTTNEKLFF TGTGCCAGTAGTATATGGGGGACAACTAATGAAAAACTGTTTTTT
17 . . TRBJ1-6 TRBV5-1 CASSLEIDHSYNSPLHF TGCGCCAGCAGCTTGGAAATCGACCACTCCTATAATTCACCCCTCCACTTT
16 . TRBD1 TRBJ1-3 TRBV7-2 CASSLGPTGTGNTIYF TGTGCCAGCAGCTTAGGACCGACAGGGACTGGAAACACCATATATTTT
15 . . TRBJ2-7 TRBV25-1 CASSEWDSGSYEQYF TGTGCCAGCAGTGAATGGGACAGCGGGTCCTACGAGCAGTACTTC
13 . . TRBJ2-7 TRBV2 CASRPTATYEQYF TGTGCCAGCAGACCTACAGCGACCTACGAGCAGTACTTC
14 . . TRBJ2-2 TRBV5-1 CASSDTVNTGELFF TGCGCCAGCAGCGACACGGTGAACACCGGGGAGCTGTTTTTT
13 . . TRBJ2-7 TRBV7-8 CASSLEGTYEQYF TGTGCCAGCAGCTTAGAGGGCACCTACGAGCAGTACTTC
15 . TRBD2 TRBJ2-7 TRBV7-2 CASSRTSGSSYEQYF TGTGCCAGCAGCCGGACTAGCGGGAGCTCCTACGAGCAGTACTTC
16 . TRBD1 TRBJ2-3 TRBV5-1 CASSLPDRGLTDTQYF TGCGCCAGCAGCTTACCCGACAGGGGACTCACAGATACGCAGTATTTT
15 . . TRBJ1-3 TRBV13 CASSLGQLSGNTIYF TGTGCCAGCAGCTTAGGGCAGCTCTCTGGAAACACCATATATTTT
16 . TRBD1 TRBJ2-6 TRBV19 CATDDRDLSGANVLTF TGTGCCACCGACGACAGGGACCTCTCTGGGGCCAACGTCCTGACTTTC
16 . TRBD2 TRBJ2-3 TRBV7-9 CASTTTSGGYVGTQYF TGTGCCAGCACCACGACTAGCGGGGGTTATGTTGGTACGCAGTATTTT
15 . TRBD1 TRBJ1-2 TRBV7-2 CASSAWDRANYGYTF TGTGCCAGCAGCGCTTGGGACAGAGCTAACTATGGCTACACCTTC
18 . . TRBJ1-3 TRBV7-8 CASSLDRAGKTSGNTIYF TGTGCCAGCAGCTTAGATCGGGCGGGGAAGACCTCTGGAAACACCATATATTTT
16 once TRBD2 TRBJ2-1 TRBV6-2/TRBV6-3 CASSSPSGGQGNEQFF TGTGCCAGCAGTTCCCCTAGCGGGGGTCAGGGGAATGAGCAGTTCTTC
13 . . TRBJ1-5 TRBV19 CASSMGGDQPQHF TGTGCCAGTAGTATGGGGGGTGACCAGCCCCAGCATTTT
15 . . TRBJ2-7 TRBV6-5 CASRLRGRSTYEQYF TGTGCCAGCAGACTCAGGGGGAGGTCCACCTACGAGCAGTACTTC
15 . . TRBJ1-5 TRBV25-1 CASSGPDRINQPQHF TGTGCCAGCAGTGGGCCAGACAGGATAAATCAGCCCCAGCATTTT
14 once . TRBJ2-3 TRBV7-2 CASSYLRRGDTQYF TGTGCCAGCAGCTATTTAAGACGAGGAGATACGCAGTATTTT
16 . . TRBJ2-1 TRBV6-4 CASSDIGTPSYNEQFF TGTGCCAGCAGTGACATCGGGACACCCTCCTACAATGAGCAGTTCTTC
14 . TRBD2 TRBJ2-3 TRBV24-1 CATSDSGRTDTQYF TGTGCCACCAGTGATAGCGGGAGAACAGATACGCAGTATTTT
13 . . TRBJ2-1 TRBV19 CASSDIGKNEQFF TGTGCCAGTAGTGACATCGGGAAGAATGAGCAGTTCTTC
14 . TRBD1 TRBJ1-6 TRBV15 CATRGDRRDSPLHF TGTGCCACCAGAGGGGACAGGCGGGATTCACCCCTCCACTTT
16 once . TRBJ2-3 TRBV19 CASSNQLRLRTDTQYF TGTGCCAGTAGTAATCAGTTGCGGCTTCGCACAGATACGCAGTATTTT
16 . TRBD2 TRBJ2-3 TRBV2 CASRLLGVIAGDTQYF TGTGCCAGCAGGTTATTAGGGGTGATAGCGGGAGATACGCAGTATTTT
16 once . TRBJ2-5 TRBV4-1 CASSRPILASQETQYF TGCGCCAGCAGTCGTCCAATTCTAGCGTCTCAAGAGACCCAGTACTTC
13 . . TRBJ2-1 TRBV5-1 CASSLGYNNEQFF TGCGCCAGCAGCTTGGGGTACAACAATGAGCAGTTCTTC
15 . TRBD1 TRBJ1-1 TRBV18 CASSPLTGEDTEAFF TGTGCCAGCTCCCCACTGACAGGGGAGGACACTGAAGCTTTCTTT
14 . . TRBJ1-3 TRBV27 CASSLSHSGNTIYF TGTGCCAGCAGTTTATCTCACTCTGGAAACACCATATATTTT
12 . . TRBJ1-5 TRBV27 CASSSGNQPQHF TGTGCCAGCAGTTCGGGGAATCAGCCCCAGCATTTT
12 . . TRBJ2-2 TRBV6-6 CASSSGTGELFF TGTGCCAGCAGTTCGGGCACCGGGGAGCTGTTTTTT
17 . TRBD2 TRBJ2-4 TRBV2 CASSVLTSGLAKNIQYF TGTGCCAGCAGCGTTTTGACTAGCGGCCTAGCCAAAAACATTCAGTACTTC
16 . TRBD2 TRBJ2-5 TRBV7-2 CASSLGLADGQETQYF TGTGCCAGCAGCTTAGGACTAGCGGACGGCCAAGAGACCCAGTACTTC